This TCR beta chain was sequenced for a study of T cells in localized non-small cell lung cancer. Study outcomes and limitations: Heterogeneity is still possible, as just one tumor region was sequenced. A higher density of T cells in blood coincided with extended overall survival. Paired adjacent lung recovered a median approximately 62 of the top 100 tumor clones. Clonality of T cells reached its maximum in uninvolved adjacent lung, surpassing tumor.

As for this clone: Its antigen is undetermined.

The method was immunoSEQ multiplex PCR; TCRdb's version includes in-frame clones alone and lacks a portion of them. The sample holds 30,000 to 40,000 clones, almost 90% seen once. CDR1 and CDR2 from the germline V gene are MRHNA and SNTAGT. Trimming took 3 bases from V and 9 from J, leaving 24 bases between them. The CDR3 is made up of 17 amino acids. The chain uses TRBV6-4 and TRBJ2-1; D possibly matches TRBD1 or TRBD2 (7 bases each). The sample was peripheral blood, taken before any cancer treatment. The origin of this receptor is a woman aged 35-70 years with stage I lung adenocarcinoma. CDR3 DNA sequence: TGTGCCAGCAGTGATCTCAGGGAGGGGGCCAGGTGGAGTGAGCAGTTCTTC. Protein: CASSDLREGARWSEQFF.